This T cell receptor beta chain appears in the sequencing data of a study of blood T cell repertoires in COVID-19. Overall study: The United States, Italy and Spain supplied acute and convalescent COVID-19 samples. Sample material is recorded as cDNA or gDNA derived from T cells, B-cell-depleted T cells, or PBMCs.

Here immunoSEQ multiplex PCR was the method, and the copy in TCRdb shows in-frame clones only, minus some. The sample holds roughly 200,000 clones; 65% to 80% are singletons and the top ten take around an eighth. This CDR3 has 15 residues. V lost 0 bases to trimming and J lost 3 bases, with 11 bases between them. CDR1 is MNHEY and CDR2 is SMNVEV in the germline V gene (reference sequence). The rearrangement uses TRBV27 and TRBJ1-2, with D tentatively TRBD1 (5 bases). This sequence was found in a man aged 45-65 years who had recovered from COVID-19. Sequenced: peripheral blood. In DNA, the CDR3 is TGTGCCAGCAGTTTATCGGGGGGAGGCTACTATGGCTACACCTTC. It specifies CASSLSGGGYYGYTF.